The next 32 T cell receptor beta chains were all read from a single sample in a study of regulatory T cells in long-lasting Graves disease (dated by TCRdb to 2020 to 2022). Reading the label with the study, this specimen's time point is: persistent/refractory GD, antithyroid drugs over 5 years with positive TRAb. For both TCR sequencing and RNA sequencing, RNA was extracted from PBMCs using TRIzol. The method was multiplex PCR. Sequencing was carried out with an Illumina HiSeq 4000. TCR beta libraries were built with iRepertoire HTBI primers and Arm-PCR amplification of CDR3 regions. The public reads were reprocessed in TCRdb via fastp at Q25 and MiXCR, keeping in-frame beta chains. Duplicate CDR3 protein sequences are folded into a single record with the most common DNA and genes. The sample table contains 350,000 to 450,000 distinct CDR3 sequences; only one count was recorded for roughly 20% of them. Of the sample, less than 25% is held by the ten largest clones.

Sequencing used peripheral blood mononuclear cells (PBMCs), obtained when the disease was refractory, from a patient treated with antithyroid drugs. These receptors were obtained from a female donor with Graves disease.

Concerning this clonotype itself: At one end, the junction sequence differs from germline, possibly due to a read error. This rearrangement joins TRBV5-1 to TRBJ2-7; D remains unclear. The germline gives CDR1 SGHRS, CDR2 YFSETQ. This CDR3 has 13 residues. The DNA of the CDR3 is TGCGCCAGCAGCTTAGCGTCCTCCTACGGGCAGTACTTC. Residues: CASSLASSYGQYF.

The table lists this clonotype with a few counts. The CDR3 loop is CASSLAGQIYGYTF. CDR3 coding DNA: TGTGCCAGCAGCTTAGCGGGACAGATCTATGGCTACACCTTC. This sequence joins TRBV7-6 and TRBJ1-2, with 7 bases lining up with TRBD1. J gave up 4 bases and V 0 bases, and 2 bases lay outside the gene matches. In germline, CDR1 is SGHVS, CDR2 FNYEAQ. The CDR3 has 14 amino acids.

This clonotype was seen a few times. The chain carries TRBV20-1 and TRBJ1-5; D is undetermined. This CDR3 spans 13 amino acids. The V end lost 2 bases, the J end lost 0 bases, and 5 bases lay between the germline ends. The germline V gene has CDR1 DFQATT and CDR2 SNEGSKA (reference sequence). The chain's CDR3 is CSARRISNQPQHF. The CDR3 nucleotides read TGCAGTGCTAGAAGAATTAGCAATCAGCCCCAGCATTTT.

V usage is TRBV12-3 or TRBV12-4 and J usage is TRBJ2-2; a weak D match, TRBD1 (5 bases). Trimming took off 5 bases at V and 6 bases at J, with 10 bases between the two ends. This CDR3 has 13 amino acids. The CDR3 region is CASSPRVSGELFF. Here the CDR3 DNA reads TGTGCCAGCAGTCCCAGGGTGTCCGGGGAGCTGTTTTTT.

V usage is TRBV5-8 and J usage is TRBJ2-7; 8 bases map to TRBD2. In germline, CDR1 is SGHTS, CDR2 YDEGEE. The CDR3 has 14 residues. Trimming removed 4 bases from V and 5 bases from J; junction bases left unmatched: 8. The CDR3 reads CASSRSGSSNEQYF. CDR3 nucleotide sequence: TGTGCCAGCAGCAGAAGCGGGAGTAGTAACGAGCAGTACTTC.

The table lists this clonotype with many counts. The chain recombines TRBV6-1 with TRBJ2-5; D unclear. V was pared by 2 bases and J by 5 bases, with 12 bases between. This CDR3 has 14 amino acids. In germline, CDR1 is MNHNS, CDR2 SASEGT. CDR3 amino acids: CASSESRPEETQYF. The CDR3 nucleotides are TGTGCCAGCAGTGAATCTCGACCTGAGGAGACCCAGTACTTC.

This clonotype was found many times. The CDR3, as DNA: TGTGCCAGCAGTTTACCACAGATGAAGGGCTATAATTCACCCCTCCACTTT. It encodes CASSLPQMKGYNSPLHF. The chain carries TRBV27 and TRBJ1-6; D uncertain. Germline values: CDR1 MNHEY, CDR2 SMNVEV (reference sequence). Trimming left V 2 bases short and J 3 bases short, with 14 bases between. CDR3 length: 17 amino acids.

This clonotype was seen many times. V usage is TRBV5-1 and J usage is TRBJ1-1; perhaps TRBD1 as D (5 bases). The CDR3 runs 14 residues. Trimming shortened V by 0 bases and J by 8 bases, and 14 bases separated the two germline ends. The V gene's germline CDR1 is SGHRS and CDR2 YFSETQ. This CDR3 reads CASSLVTKGPEAFF. CDR3 DNA sequence: TGCGCCAGCAGCTTGGTTACCAAGGGGCCCGAAGCTTTCTTT.

This chain uses TRBV5-1 with TRBJ1-5; 10 nucleotides match TRBD1. V lost 0 bases to trimming and J lost 6 bases; unmatched junction nucleotides: 3. The CDR3 is made up of 15 amino acids. Looked up from germline, CDR1 is SGHRS and CDR2 is YFSETQ. CDR3 nucleotide sequence: TGCGCCAGCAGCTTGGGACAGGGGGCGAGTCAGCCCCAGCATTTT. Translating it yields CASSLGQGASQPQHF. The full variable domain, with the rest looked up from reference TRBV5-1 and TRBJ1-5, is KAGVTQTPRYLIKTRGQQVTLSCSPISGHRSVSWYQQTPGQGLQFLFEYFSETQRNKGNFPGRFSGRQFSNSRSEMNVSTLELGDSALYLCASSLGQGASQPQHFGDGTRLSIL.

This clonotype was counted ten times or more. The chain is built from TRBV7-8 and TRBJ2-7, with TRBD2 identical over 8 bases. Germline CDR1 reads SGHVS; CDR2 reads FQNEAQ. V lost 5 bases to trimming and J lost 0 bases; unmatched junction nucleotides: 15. This CDR3 is built from 18 residues. The CDR3 loop reads CASSEKPPGLGSSYEQYF. CDR3 DNA sequence: TGTGCCAGCAGCGAAAAGCCCCCGGGACTAGGGAGCTCCTACGAGCAGTACTTC.

The genes are TRBV7-8 and TRBJ2-2, with 7 bases fitting TRBD2. This CDR3 is 18 amino acids long. Trimming removed 2 bases from V and 5 bases from J; junction bases left unmatched: 14. Germline V CDR1 and CDR2: SGHVS, FQNEAQ. As DNA, the CDR3 is TGTGCCAGCAGCTTACTGATGGCGGGAGTGATTGGGACCGGGGAGCTGTTTTTT. Amino acids: CASSLLMAGVIGTGELFF. Full variable domain (missing parts from reference TRBV7-8 and TRBJ2-2): GAGVSQSPRYKVAKRGQDVALRCDPISGHVSLFWYQQALGQGPEFLTYFQNEAQLDKSGLPSDRFFAERPEGSVSTLKIQRTQQEDSAVYLCASSLLMAGVIGTGELFFGEGSRLTVL.

In this sample, this clonotype turned up many times. The chain joins TRBV19 to TRBJ2-7, with TRBD2 matching over 12 bases. The germline V gene has CDR1 LNHDA and CDR2 SQIVND (reference sequence). After removal of 5 bases from V and 5 bases from J, the junction contained 13 bases not matched to a gene. This CDR3 region has 17 residues. The CDR3 sequence: CASSASPTSGSANEQYF. CDR3 DNA: TGTGCCAGTAGTGCTAGCCCGACTAGCGGGAGCGCCAACGAGCAGTACTTC.

This clonotype appeared many times. The chain carries TRBV20-1 and TRBJ2-7, with D tentatively TRBD2 (5 bases). Trimming removed 0 bases from V and 2 bases from J, with 14 bases in between. In germline, CDR1 is DFQATT, CDR2 SNEGSKA (reference sequence). The CDR3 loop spans 15 amino acids. CDR3 loop: CSARDRGSFPYEQYF. CDR3 DNA: TGCAGTGCTAGAGATCGAGGGTCGTTCCCCTACGAGCAGTACTTC.

This clonotype was seen many times. The chain links TRBV6-1 to TRBJ1-4, with D possibly being TRBD1 (5 bases). With 8 bases removed from V and 7 bases from J, the gap between germline ends came to 14 bases. This CDR3 is 13 amino acids long. The germline CDR1 and CDR2 sequences are MNHNS and SASEGT. This CDR3 is CASWGVEVEKLFF. The DNA of the CDR3 is TGTGCCAGCTGGGGGGTGGAGGTTGAAAAACTGTTTTTT.

This rearrangement joins TRBV12-3 or TRBV12-4 to TRBJ2-4; D uncertain. The V end lost 3 bases, the J end lost 6 bases, and 3 bases lay between the germline ends. This CDR3 is 11 amino acids long. The CDR3 nucleotides are TGTGCCAGCAGTTTCCGAAACATTCAGTACTTC. Protein sequence: CASSFRNIQYF.

This clonotype was detected ten times or more. The chain recombines TRBV28 with TRBJ1-2; D not resolved. This CDR3 is 16 amino acids long. The germline CDR1 and CDR2 sequences are MDHEN and SYDVKM. Trimming stripped 4 bases from V and 0 bases from J, with 15 bases between. The CDR3 DNA is TGTGCCAGCAGTTCCCTCGGGGATGGTACTAACTATGGCTACACCTTC. Protein product: CASSSLGDGTNYGYTF.

This clonotype came up a few times. The rearrangement links TRBV7-9 to TRBJ2-5; no firm D call. Trimming left V 2 bases short and J 4 bases short, with 11 bases between. The V gene's germline CDR1 is SEHNR and CDR2 FQNEAQ (reference sequence). The CDR3 length is 14 residues. For the CDR3, the DNA is TGTGCCAGCAGCTTACTGGAAGGAGTAGAGACCCAGTACTTC. The encoded protein is CASSLLEGVETQYF. Supplemented by reference TRBV7-9 and TRBJ2-5, the full variable domain reads DTGVSQNPRHKITKRGQNVTFRCDPISEHNRLYWYRQTLGQGPEFLTYFQNEAQLEKSRLLSDRFSAERPKGSFSTLEIQRTEQGDSAMYLCASSLLEGVETQYFGPGTRLLVL.

This clonotype showed up many times. V and J are TRBV28 and TRBJ2-7; 7 bases are a match to TRBD1. J lost 2 bases, V lost 4 bases, and 8 bases had no gene match. Germline values: CDR1 MDHEN, CDR2 SYDVKM. This CDR3 spans 15 amino acids. DNA for the CDR3: TGTGCCAGCAGTTCCCCATGGGACAGCCCCTACGAGCAGTACTTC. As protein: CASSSPWDSPYEQYF.

This clonotype appeared once. The V call is TRBV7-2, the J call TRBJ2-2, with D possibly matching TRBD1 (5 bases). Germline V gene lookup returns CDR1 SGHTA and CDR2 FQGNSA. The CDR3 spans 17 residues. Trimming cost V 4 bases and J 3 bases, with 18 bases left between them. The CDR3 spells CASSSPQDHADTGELFF. The CDR3 DNA sequence: TGTGCCAGCAGCTCACCACAGGACCACGCAGACACCGGGGAGCTGTTTTTT.

V usage is TRBV7-2 and J usage is TRBJ1-2; no firm D call. Germline V lookup: CDR1 SGHTA, CDR2 FQGNSA. The germline V and J ends were trimmed by 3 bases and 8 bases, with 10 bases remaining between them. This CDR3 spans 12 amino acids. The CDR3 loop is CASSFLRVGYTF. CDR3 nucleotides: TGTGCCAGCAGCTTCCTTAGGGTCGGCTACACCTTC.

This clonotype was recorded at least ten times. This chain links TRBV28 with TRBJ1-2; TRBD1 aligns across 9 bases. Germline CDR1 is MDHEN and CDR2 is SYDVKM. This CDR3 is built from 14 residues. V lost 7 bases to trimming and J lost 4 bases; unmatched junction nucleotides: 7. The CDR3, as DNA: TGTGCCAGCACCGTCCCGGGACAGGGCTATGGCTACACCTTC. It codes for CASTVPGQGYGYTF.

This clonotype occurred many times. The gene calls are TRBV7-2 and TRBJ2-5; perhaps TRBD2 as D (5 bases). The V end lost 5 bases, the J end lost 4 bases, and 17 bases lay between the germline ends. This CDR3 region has 15 residues. CDR1 SGHTA and CDR2 FQGNSA come from the germline V gene. The CDR3, as DNA: TGTGCCAGCAGCCCCGCCGGGATGCGGTTAGAGACCCAGTACTTC. Protein product: CASSPAGMRLETQYF.

J is TRBJ2-3 and V is TRBV29-1, with D uncertain. Trimming removed 3 bases from V and 6 bases from J, with 4 bases in between. Germline CDR1 and CDR2: SQVTM and ANQGSEA. The CDR3 covers 10 residues. CDR3 protein: CSVEEDTQYF. CDR3 in DNA: TGCAGCGTTGAGGAGGATACGCAGTATTTT.

This clonotype showed up many times. The CDR3: CASSPGQTGEANSPLHF. The CDR3 region has the DNA TGTGCCAGCAGCCCGGGTCAGACAGGGGAGGCTAATTCACCCCTCCACTTT. The genes are TRBV12-3 or TRBV12-4 and TRBJ1-6, with 8 bases that match TRBD1. The CDR3 covers 17 residues. J lost 6 bases, V lost 6 bases, and 13 bases had no gene match.

This clonotype showed up many times. Its ends do not fully match the called genes, so a read error is possible. The rearrangement links TRBV7-6 to TRBJ2-2, with TRBD1 matching over 8 bases. CDR3 length: 13 residues. Germline CDR1 SGHVS, CDR2 FNYEAQ. CDR3: CASSQTGAGELFF. The CDR3 DNA sequence: TGCGCCAGCAGCCAGACAGGGGCCGGGGAGCTGTTTTTT.

This clonotype showed up just once. The CDR3 coding sequence is TGCGCCAGCAGCCAAGACGTGGGCACCATATATTTT. Translated, it gives CASSQDVGTIYF. The chain couples TRBV4-3 to TRBJ1-3, with D hard to call. The CDR3 totals 12 residues. Looked up from germline, CDR1 is LGHNA and CDR2 is YSLEER. With 0 bases removed from V and 9 bases from J, the gap between germline ends came to 6 bases.

The V call is TRBV3-1, the J call TRBJ2-5; 7 nucleotides align to TRBD2. The DNA end is a closer match to TRBJ2-3, so the J assignment may be wrong. Germline assignment: CDR1 LGHDT and CDR2 YNNKEL (reference sequence). This CDR3 spans 15 amino acids. The chain's CDR3 is CASSPTSSVGDTQYF. CDR3 nucleotide sequence: TGTGCCAGCAGCCCGACTAGCTCGGTGGGGGATACGCAGTATTTT.

The chain couples TRBV9 to TRBJ2-2; D ambiguous. The CDR3 spans 16 residues. Germline values: CDR1 SGDLS, CDR2 YYNGEE. The V and J ends lost 3 bases and 3 bases respectively, with 15 bases between them. The CDR3 bases are TGTGCCAGCAGCGGAACAGCCGAGGCGGACACCGGGGAGCTGTTTTTT. As protein: CASSGTAEADTGELFF.

This clonotype has at least ten counts. The chain has TRBV10-3 and TRBJ2-7; 9 nucleotides agree with TRBD1. CDR1 and CDR2 from the germline V gene are ENHRY and SYGVKD. V lost 6 bases and J lost 3; bases outside the gene matches: 9. The CDR3 runs 15 residues. CDR3 region: CAISTPDRGLYEQYF. The DNA for the CDR3 is TGTGCCATCAGCACGCCGGACAGGGGACTCTACGAGCAGTACTTC.

This clonotype was picked up many times. This chain links TRBV10-3 with TRBJ2-7; a weak D match, TRBD2 (5 bases). The V and J ends lost 0 bases and 5 bases respectively, with 11 bases between them. The V gene's germline CDR1 is ENHRY and CDR2 SYGVKD. The CDR3 is 14 amino acids. The CDR3 DNA sequence: TGTGCCATCAGTGAGTCGCGAGGGAGAGACGAGCAGTACTTC. This sequence encodes CAISESRGRDEQYF.

This chain's CDR3 is CASSLMQGHGYTF. The CDR3 bases are TGTGCCAGCAGCTTAATGCAGGGTCATGGCTACACCTTC. The chain couples TRBV7-3 to TRBJ1-2; perhaps TRBD1 as D (5 bases). Germline V gives CDR1 SGHTA, CDR2 FQGTGA. The CDR3 is 13 amino acids. Trimming removed 1 base from V and 6 bases from J, with 9 bases in between.

In its sample, this clonotype was seen a few times. An end of the junction does not agree with germline; a read error may underlie this. This chain links TRBV7-9 with TRBJ2-7, with TRBD2 as a possible D gene (6 bases). CDR3 length: 14 residues. Germline CDR1 is SEHNR and CDR2 is FQNEAQ (reference sequence). The CDR3 bases are TGTGCCAGCAGCCTGGCGACTAGTTCCTCCGAGCAGTACTTC. Its translation is CASSLATSSSEQYF. The variable domain in full, with the rest retrieved from reference TRBV7-9 and TRBJ2-7, is DTGVSQNPRHKITKRGQNVTFRCDPISEHNRLYWYRQTLGQGPEFLTYFQNEAQLEKSRLLSDRFSAERPKGSFSTLEIQRTEQGDSAMYLCASSLATSSSEQYFGPGTRLTVT.